This T cell receptor beta chain was recorded in a study of spatial heterogeneity in lung cancer. The germline V and J ends were trimmed by 6 bases and 8 bases, with 28 bases remaining between them. This CDR3 region has 18 residues. Germline V gives CDR1 LGHDT, CDR2 YNNKEL (reference sequence). TCRdb called the 5' RACE reads again in MiXCR, with one record for every CDR3 protein. This table has about 9,200 distinct CDR3 sequences, around 5% appearing once. As to time point: sample taken at primary tumor resection. Regarding the study as a whole: In tumors, expanded intratumoral alpha and beta TCR counts tracked mutation counts.

There are many counts of this clonotype. The antigen remains undetermined. The gene calls are TRBV3-1 and TRBJ1-4, with a tentative D call TRBD1 (6 bases). The sample was lung tumor tissue, taken at surgery. The sequence came from a female donor with early-stage non-small cell lung cancer. This CDR3 is CASSSQGTTGALDEKLFF. The CDR3 nucleotides are TGTGCCAGCAGTTCCCAGGGGACCACAGGCGCACTCGACGAAAAACTGTTTTTT. Filled out from reference TRBV3-1 and TRBJ1-4, the complete variable domain reads DTAVSQTPKYLVTQMGNDKSIKCEQNLGHDTMYWYKQDSKKFLKIMFSYNNKELIINETVPNRFSPKSPDKAHLNLHINSLELGDSAVYFCASSSQGTTGALDEKLFFGSGTQLSVL.